The next 18 T cell receptor beta chains were all read from a single sample in a study of T cells in Graves' hyperthyroidism and ophthalmopathy (dated by TCRdb to about 2019). Library generation was performed with multiplex PCR. For sequencing, an Illumina HiSeq 2000 was employed. The TCR beta CDR3 regions were amplified from the RNA transcripts. A first-round RT-PCR of the TCR CDR3 used the HTBI primer set with the Qiagen OneStep RT-PCR kit. Using fastp trimming at Q25 and MiXCR clonotype assembly, TCRdb reanalyzed the public sequencing data and kept in-frame beta chains. Rows matching on CDR3 protein sequence are summarized as one entry with the most common DNA and genes. This sample holds under 400,000 distinct CDR3 sequences; approximately 25% were observed only once. Less than 75% of the sample is taken by the ten largest. Specimen: blood. Receptor source: a man aged 45 to 65 with Graves' hyperthyroidism.

This clonotype turned up a few times. The CDR3 protein is CASSKRATGAATDTQYF. For the CDR3, the DNA is TGTGCCAGCAGCAAACGGGCGACAGGGGCGGCCACAGATACGCAGTATTTT. The chain is built from TRBV11-3 and TRBJ2-3; 8 nucleotides match TRBD1. V shed 5 bases and J 2 bases; nucleotides not matched to a gene: 12. Germline lookup yields CDR1 SGHNT and CDR2 YENEEA. The CDR3 covers 17 residues.

The CDR3: CASSWSGTTDTQYF. Here the CDR3 DNA reads TGTGCCAGCAGTTGGAGCGGGACCACAGATACGCAGTATTTT. The chain recombines TRBV6-1 with TRBJ2-3; 7 nucleotides line up with TRBD2. Trimming removed 5 bases from V and 2 bases from J; junction bases left unmatched: 4. From germline, CDR1 is MNHNS and CDR2 SASEGT. This CDR3 spans 14 amino acids.

This clonotype was detected many times. The gene calls are TRBV20-1 and TRBJ2-7, with 7 bases aligning to TRBD2. Trimming took 7 bases from V and 0 from J; bases not matched to a gene: 9. Looked up from germline, CDR1 is DFQATT and CDR2 is SNEGSKA (reference sequence). The CDR3 is 14 amino acids. The CDR3 here is CSVGGRGSSYEQYF. As DNA, the CDR3 is TGCAGTGTTGGGGGGAGGGGAAGCTCCTACGAGCAGTACTTC.

This chain connects TRBV3-1 to TRBJ2-1; no firm D call. This CDR3 contains 13 residues. Germline CDR1 LGHDT, CDR2 YNNKEL (reference sequence). Trimming shortened V by 0 bases and J by 3 bases, and 3 bases separated the two germline ends. Written as DNA, the CDR3 is TGTGCCAGCAGCCAAGATATCTACAATGAGCAGTTCTTC. This sequence encodes CASSQDIYNEQFF.

The chain recombines TRBV18 with TRBJ2-7; 7 nucleotides line up with TRBD1. Germline loops: CDR1 KGHSH, CDR2 LQKENI. The CDR3 is 14 residues long. Trimming removed 5 bases from V and 3 bases from J; junction bases left unmatched: 7. CDR3 in amino acids: CASSETGPIYEQYF. The CDR3 DNA reads as TGTGCCAGCTCAGAGACAGGGCCCATCTACGAGCAGTACTTC.

This clonotype was seen a handful of times. The rearrangement links TRBV2 to TRBJ2-2, with D tentatively TRBD2 (6 bases). The CDR3 loop spans 16 amino acids. V lost 10 bases and J lost 2, with 20 bases in between. Germline loops: CDR1 SNHLY, CDR2 FYNNEI. For the CDR3, the DNA is TGTGCCACCCCCCAGGATGCGGGAATCAACACCGGGGAGCTGTTTTTT. Its protein product is CATPQDAGINTGELFF.

This clonotype was counted between two and nine times. CDR3 in amino acids: CASSIRGQETQYF. DNA for the CDR3: TGTGCTAGTTCTATCAGGGGGCAAGAGACCCAGTACTTC. The chain has TRBV12-5 and TRBJ2-5, with TRBD1 matching over 7 bases. This CDR3 contains 13 residues. J lost 2 bases, V lost 8 bases, and 5 bases had no gene match. Germline CDR1 and CDR2: LGHNT and FRNRAP.

The chain uses TRBV5-1 and TRBJ2-2; 8 bases line up with TRBD1. Germline CDR1 reads SGHRS; CDR2 reads YFSETQ. The CDR3 has 15 amino acids. The junction had 5 bases not matched to a gene; V was cut back by 4 bases and J by 3 bases. CDR3 in DNA: TGCGCCAGCAGCCTCGACAGGGGCGACACCGGGGAGCTGTTTTTT. Translation gives CASSLDRGDTGELFF.

As for this clonotype: A much larger clone differs by one base, so this may be a read error. This rearrangement joins TRBV28 to TRBJ2-1, with D possibly being TRBD2 (5 bases). The CDR3 contains 14 residues. CDR1 MDHEN and CDR2 SYDVKM come from the germline V gene. Trimming left V 4 bases short and J 5 bases short, with 12 bases between. This chain's CDR3 is CASSSQRMNNEQFF. The CDR3 DNA is TGTGCCAGCAGTTCCCAGCGGATGAACAATGAGCAGTTCTTC.

This clonotype has only a few counts. The chain combines TRBV19 with TRBJ2-3; 7 nucleotides line up with TRBD1. Germline CDR1 reads LNHDA; CDR2 reads SQIVND (reference sequence). J was trimmed by 6 bases and V by 6 bases; bases with no gene match: 12. The CDR3 totals 15 residues. The CDR3 protein is CASSSRQGNPDTQYF. CDR3 bases: TGTGCCAGTAGCTCCCGACAGGGCAACCCCGATACGCAGTATTTT.

The table lists this clonotype with many counts. The chain joins TRBV28 to TRBJ2-3; 8 bases agree with TRBD1. The V gene end was trimmed by 6 bases and the J gene end by 6 bases; junction bases not matched to a gene: 8. The CDR3 contains 14 residues. The germline V gene encodes CDR1 MDHEN and CDR2 SYDVKM. Here the CDR3 reads CASSLGQVGDTQYF. CDR3 sequence (DNA): TGTGCCAGCAGCCTGGGACAGGTTGGCGATACGCAGTATTTT. The full variable domain, rest sourced from reference TRBV28 and TRBJ2-3, is DVKVTQSSRYLVKRTGEKVFLECVQDMDHENMFWYRQDPGLGLRLIYFSYDVKMKEKGDIPEGYSVSREKKERFSLILESASTNQTSMYLCASSLGQVGDTQYFGPGTRLTVL.

The CDR3 loop reads CASSPSGGRGTGELFF. Written as DNA, the CDR3 is TGTGCCAGCAGCCCAAGCGGCGGGAGGGGCACCGGGGAGCTGTTTTTT. The V and J genes are TRBV9 and TRBJ2-2; 9 bases agree with TRBD2. The germline CDR1 and CDR2 sequences are SGDLS and YYNGEE. The V segment lost 4 bases and the J segment 4 bases; nucleotides outside the gene matches: 8. This CDR3 spans 16 amino acids.

V usage is TRBV4-1 and J usage is TRBJ2-3; 7 bases map to TRBD1. Trimming took 8 bases from V and 2 from J; bases not matched to a gene: 10. Germline CDR1 and CDR2: MGHRA and YSYEKL. The CDR3 has 15 amino acids. The CDR3 is CASSWETGNTDTQYF. The CDR3 DNA is TGCGCCAGCTCATGGGAGACAGGGAACACAGATACGCAGTATTTT.

Concerning this clonotype: A read error may be the cause here, since a much bigger clone is one base away. The conserved phenylalanine or tryptophan normally closing the CDR3 is absent here, so this likely arose from a read error. CDR3 region: CAWSGGTAGEAFL. In DNA, the CDR3 is TGTGCCTGGAGTGGGGGGACAGCCGGTGAAGCTTTCCTT. The V call is TRBV30, the J call TRBJ1-1; 7 bases align to TRBD1. The CDR3 totals 13 residues. V shed 1 base, J shed 7 bases, and the junction held 6 bases outside the gene matches. Germline values: CDR1 GTSNPN, CDR2 SVGIG (reference sequence).

At least ten counts were recorded for this clonotype. This chain connects TRBV28 to TRBJ2-7; possibly TRBD1 for D (5 bases). The CDR3 is 12 residues long. Trimming took off 8 bases at V and 6 bases at J, with 14 bases between the two ends. Germline CDR1 is MDHEN and CDR2 is SYDVKM. The DNA for the CDR3 is TGTGCCAGCGAAGACAGATTAGGCGAGCAGTACTTC. Encoded protein: CASEDRLGEQYF.

The CDR3 protein is CASSVDPSRGELFF. The CDR3 bases are TGTGCCAGCAGCGTAGACCCCTCCCGGGGGGAGCTGTTTTTT. V and J are TRBV9 and TRBJ2-2; D not resolved. This CDR3 spans 14 amino acids. Germline V gene sequence: CDR1 SGDLS, CDR2 YYNGEE. The germline V and J ends were trimmed by 0 bases and 8 bases, with 11 bases remaining between them. Full variable domain (remainder filled in from reference TRBV9 and TRBJ2-2): DSGVTQTPKHLITATGQRVTLRCSPRSGDLSVYWYQQSLDQGLQFLIQYYNGEERAKGNILERFSAQQFPDLHSELNLSSLELGDSALYFCASSVDPSRGELFFGEGSRLTVL.

The chain combines TRBV27 with TRBJ2-4; D is undetermined. Germline-derived CDR1 and CDR2 are MNHEY and SMNVEV (reference sequence). V lost 2 bases, J lost 0 bases, and 14 bases lay in between. This CDR3 is built from 17 residues. CDR3 sequence: CASSLVWAEEAKNIQYF. The CDR3 DNA sequence: TGTGCCAGCAGTTTAGTCTGGGCCGAAGAAGCCAAAAACATTCAGTACTTC.

J is TRBJ2-1 and V is TRBV19; D might be TRBD2 (6 bases). V gave up 6 bases and J gave up 8 bases, with 14 bases separating them. The CDR3 contains 13 residues. Germline CDR1 LNHDA, CDR2 SQIVND (reference sequence). The CDR3 DNA follows: TGTGCCAGTAGACCGGGACTTTCCGATGAGCAGTTCTTC. Translating gives CASRPGLSDEQFF. The variable domain in full, with the rest retrieved from reference TRBV19 and TRBJ2-1, is DGGITQSPKYLFRKEGQNVTLSCEQNLNHDAMYWYRQDPGQGLRLIYYSQIVNDFQKGDIAEGYSVSREKKESFPLTVTSAQKNPTAFYLCASRPGLSDEQFFGPGTRLTVL.